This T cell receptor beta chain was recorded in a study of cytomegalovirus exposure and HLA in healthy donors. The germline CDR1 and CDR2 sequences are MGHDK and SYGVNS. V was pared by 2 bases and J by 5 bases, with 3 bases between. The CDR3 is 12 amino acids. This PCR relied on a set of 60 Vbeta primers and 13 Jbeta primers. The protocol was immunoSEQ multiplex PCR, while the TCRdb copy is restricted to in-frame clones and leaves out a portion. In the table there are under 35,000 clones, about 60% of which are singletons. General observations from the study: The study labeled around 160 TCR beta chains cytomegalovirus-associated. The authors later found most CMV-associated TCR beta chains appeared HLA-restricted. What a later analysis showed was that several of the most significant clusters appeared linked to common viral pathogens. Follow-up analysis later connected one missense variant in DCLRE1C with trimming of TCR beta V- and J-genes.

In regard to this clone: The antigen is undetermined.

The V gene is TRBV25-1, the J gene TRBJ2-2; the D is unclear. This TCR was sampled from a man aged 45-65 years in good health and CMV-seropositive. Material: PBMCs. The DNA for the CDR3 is TGTGCCAGCAGTGAACGTACCGGGGAGCTGTTTTTT. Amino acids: CASSERTGELFF.